These 27 T cell receptor beta chains originate from one sample sequenced in a study of cytomegalovirus exposure and HLA in healthy donors. The method was immunoSEQ multiplex PCR; TCRdb's version includes in-frame clones alone and lacks a portion of them. The data contain more than 90,000 clones, around 88% of them singletons. The sample was PBMCs. Receptor source: a man between 18 and 35 years old in good health and CMV-seronegative.

The rearrangement joins TRBV28 to TRBJ1-5; 8 bases line up with TRBD1. CDR1 is MDHEN, CDR2 SYDVKM, per germline. With 4 bases clipped from V and 4 bases from J, the junction kept 12 bases outside the gene matches. The CDR3 covers 17 residues. For the CDR3, the DNA is TGTGCCAGCAGTTCAATAGCGGACAGGGCCCAAAATCAGCCCCAGCATTTT. This gives the protein CASSSIADRAQNQPQHF.

V and J are TRBV5-1 and TRBJ2-1, with a weak D call TRBD2 (6 bases). V was pared by 0 bases and J by 2 bases, with 12 bases between. CDR3 length equals 16 residues. Germline CDR1 reads SGHRS; CDR2 reads YFSETQ. Here the CDR3 reads CASSLAAAGTYNEQFF. CDR3 DNA sequence: TGCGCCAGCAGCTTGGCCGCGGCGGGAACCTACAATGAGCAGTTCTTC.

The chain couples TRBV5-1 to TRBJ2-5; 14 bases line up with TRBD2. In germline, CDR1 is SGHRS, CDR2 YFSETQ. The CDR3 is 16 residues long. The V gene end was trimmed by 4 bases and the J gene end by 5 bases; junction bases not matched to a gene: 7. CDR3 DNA sequence: TGCGCCAGCAGCCTGGGACTAGCGGGAGAGGGGGAGACCCAGTACTTC. It is translated as CASSLGLAGEGETQYF.

This clone was seen just once. The chain is built from TRBV29-1 and TRBJ2-1, with 8 bases fitting TRBD2. Per germline, CDR1 SQVTM and CDR2 ANQGSEA. The V segment lost 6 bases and the J segment 4 bases; nucleotides outside the gene matches: 8. This CDR3 is built from 14 residues. CDR3 protein: CSVDESGGYNEQFF. The DNA of the CDR3 is TGCAGCGTAGACGAGAGCGGGGGTTACAATGAGCAGTTCTTC.

This sequence joins TRBV14 and TRBJ2-1, with 11 bases fitting TRBD2. The V gene's germline CDR1 is SGHDN and CDR2 FVKESK. Germline trimming cut 4 bases from V and 4 bases from J; bases unmatched to any gene: 9. CDR3 length: 17 amino acids. Here the CDR3 DNA reads TGTGCCAGCAGCCTCACAGTACTAGCGGGGGTTTACAATGAGCAGTTCTTC. Residues: CASSLTVLAGVYNEQFF.

The V and J genes are TRBV28 and TRBJ2-3, with D possibly matching TRBD2 (5 bases). CDR1 and CDR2 from the germline V gene are MDHEN and SYDVKM. Deletions cut 6 bases from V and 6 bases from J, with 22 bases between. The CDR3 runs 16 residues. Here the CDR3 reads CASSRTGLGEYDTQYF. CDR3 nucleotide sequence: TGTGCCAGCAGCCGTACGGGTCTTGGGGAGTACGATACGCAGTATTTT.

The CDR3 loop reads CASSSGDSGRDEQFF. In nucleotides, the CDR3 is TGTGCCAGCAGCTCGGGTGATAGCGGGAGAGATGAGCAGTTCTTC. V usage is TRBV7-8 and J usage is TRBJ2-1; the match to TRBD2 covers 9 bases. Germline CDR1 and CDR2: SGHVS and FQNEAQ. The CDR3 totals 15 residues. Unmatched junction bases numbered 9, after V lost 4 bases and J lost 8 bases.

The chain couples TRBV6-6 to TRBJ1-5; D is possibly TRBD1 (6 bases). This CDR3 is 15 amino acids long. V was cut by 4 bases and J by 1 base, with 11 bases left in between. Germline V gene sequence: CDR1 MNHNY, CDR2 SVGAGI (reference sequence). DNA for the CDR3: TGTGCCAGCAGTTCAAACAGGGACAGCAATCAGCCCCAGCATTTT. It encodes CASSSNRDSNQPQHF.

The chain joins TRBV7-7 to TRBJ1-1; possibly TRBD1 for D (6 bases). The CDR3 runs 13 residues. V was clipped by 6 bases and J by 6 bases, with 14 bases between them. Germline CDR1 and CDR2: SSHAT and FNYEAQ (reference sequence). The CDR3 region has the DNA TGTGCCAGCAGTCCCGGGACAAACGCTGAAGCTTTCTTT. Its translation is CASSPGTNAEAFF. The variable domain in full, with the rest retrieved from reference TRBV7-7 and TRBJ1-1, is GAGVSQSPRYKVTKRGQDVTLRCDPISSHATLYWYQQALGQGPEFLTYFNYEAQPDKSGLPSDRFSAERPEGSISTLTIQRTEQRDSAMYRCASSPGTNAEAFFGQGTRLTVV.

The V gene is TRBV15, the J gene TRBJ2-1; no clear D. V was pared by 0 bases and J by 8 bases, with 11 bases between. This CDR3 contains 14 residues. Germline V gene sequence: CDR1 LNHNV, CDR2 YYDKDF (reference sequence). CDR3 region: CATSRDLRAHEQFF. CDR3 in DNA: TGTGCCACCAGCAGAGATCTTCGAGCACATGAGCAGTTCTTC.

The chain links TRBV5-8 to TRBJ2-1; TRBD2 aligns across 11 bases. V lost 4 bases and J lost 3; bases outside the gene matches: 9. CDR1 and CDR2 (germline): SGHTS, YDEGEE. The CDR3 spans 17 residues. CDR3 nucleotides: TGTGCCAGCAGCACCCAAACTCTAGCGGGGGGCTACAATGAGCAGTTCTTC. Protein sequence: CASSTQTLAGGYNEQFF.

This clone was seen a handful of times. The CDR3 region is CASSDAGLYGYTF. The CDR3 coding sequence is TGCGCCAGCAGTGACGCCGGACTCTATGGCTACACCTTC. The gene calls are TRBV10-2 and TRBJ1-2; no reliable D call. This CDR3 is 13 amino acids long. Germline V gene sequence: CDR1 WSHSY, CDR2 SAAADI. V dropped 3 bases and J dropped 4 bases, with 9 bases sitting between them.

The chain recombines TRBV30 with TRBJ2-5; the match to TRBD1 covers 7 bases. The CDR3 is made up of 16 amino acids. Looked up from germline, CDR1 is GTSNPN and CDR2 is SVGIG (reference sequence). J gave up 6 bases and V 0 bases, and 13 bases lay outside the gene matches. The CDR3 DNA sequence: TGTGCCTGGAGTGTAGGGGGTTTTTACAGGGGTCAGACCCAGTACTTC. Translating gives CAWSVGGFYRGQTQYF.

This clone has a handful of counts. This sequence joins TRBV5-1 and TRBJ2-2; 7 nucleotides align to TRBD1. V dropped 4 bases and J dropped 1; count of bases not matched to a gene: 1. The CDR3 is made up of 14 amino acids. Germline V gene data show CDR1 as SGHRS and CDR2 as YFSETQ. The CDR3 region has the DNA TGCGCCAGCAGCCGGACAGGGAACACCGGGGAGCTGTTTTTT. Its translation: CASSRTGNTGELFF. Looking up the rest from reference TRBV5-1 and TRBJ2-2 gives the full variable domain: KAGVTQTPRYLIKTRGQQVTLSCSPISGHRSVSWYQQTPGQGLQFLFEYFSETQRNKGNFPGRFSGRQFSNSRSEMNVSTLELGDSALYLCASSRTGNTGELFFGEGSRLTVL.

The chain recombines TRBV29-1 with TRBJ2-7, with a tentative D call TRBD2 (6 bases). Germline CDR1 is SQVTM and CDR2 is ANQGSEA. The CDR3 loop spans 14 amino acids. V gave up 4 bases and J gave up 2 bases, with 15 bases separating them. The CDR3 DNA is TGCAGCGTTGGGGACTGGGCGGCAACCTACGAGCAGTACTTC. As protein: CSVGDWAATYEQYF.

The J gene is TRBJ2-5, the V gene TRBV28; D not certain. The CDR3 contains 14 residues. CDR1 is MDHEN and CDR2 is SYDVKM in the germline V gene. Deletions cut 3 bases from V and 4 bases from J, with 12 bases between. CDR3 nucleotides: TGTGCCAGCAGTTTTGCGTCGGTGCGAGAGACCCAGTACTTC. Translating it yields CASSFASVRETQYF.

The rearrangement uses TRBV6-5 and TRBJ2-1, with D possibly being TRBD1 (6 bases). Per the germline V gene, CDR1 is MNHEY and CDR2 is SVGAGI. V was pared by 9 bases and J by 4 bases, with 16 bases between. This CDR3 contains 14 residues. This chain's CDR3 is CASGAGADYNEQFF. The CDR3 DNA is TGTGCCAGTGGGGCAGGGGCGGATTACAATGAGCAGTTCTTC.

This chain connects TRBV30 to TRBJ2-2; 13 positions agree with TRBD2. This CDR3 has 16 residues. J gave up 2 bases and V 8 bases, and 8 bases lay outside the gene matches. From germline, CDR1 is GTSNPN and CDR2 SVGIG (reference sequence). The CDR3 sequence is CAPATSGRTNTGELFF. DNA of the CDR3: TGTGCCCCCGCGACTAGCGGGAGGACCAACACCGGGGAGCTGTTTTTT.

The CDR3 loop is CASSTQGNPGANVLTF. In DNA form, the CDR3 reads TGTGCCAGCAGCACCCAGGGAAACCCTGGGGCCAACGTCCTGACTTTC. The chain joins TRBV11-3 to TRBJ2-6, with D perhaps matching TRBD1 (5 bases). Germline V lookup: CDR1 SGHNT, CDR2 YENEEA. The CDR3 is made up of 16 amino acids. Trimming left V 5 bases short and J 2 bases short, with 13 bases between.

This clone appeared a single time. The chain carries TRBV27 and TRBJ2-7, with a tentative D call TRBD1 (6 bases). This CDR3 has 13 residues. Germline CDR1 MNHEY, CDR2 SMNVEV (reference sequence). V shed 4 bases and J shed 3 bases, with 10 bases lying between them. The CDR3 here is CASSYGQFYEQYF. The CDR3 DNA follows: TGTGCCAGCAGTTACGGACAGTTCTACGAGCAGTACTTC.

DNA of the CDR3: TGTGCCAGTAACCAAATGCAGAATAATAATTCACCCCTCCACTTT. Translated, it gives CASNQMQNNNSPLHF. This chain uses TRBV19 with TRBJ1-6, with no clear D. The CDR3 runs 15 residues. V was shortened by 7 bases and J by 5 bases, with 15 bases between the two germline ends. The germline CDR1 and CDR2 sequences are LNHDA and SQIVND (reference sequence). The complete variable domain, with remaining parts taken from reference TRBV19 and TRBJ1-6, reads DGGITQSPKYLFRKEGQNVTLSCEQNLNHDAMYWYRQDPGQGLRLIYYSQIVNDFQKGDIAEGYSVSREKKESFPLTVTSAQKNPTAFYLCASNQMQNNNSPLHFGNGTRLTVT.

This clone was observed once. The chain employs TRBV10-3 and TRBJ2-1; 11 bases are shared with TRBD2. Trimming at V came to 0 bases and at J to 7 bases, leaving 2 bases not matched to a gene. The CDR3 spans 15 residues. Germline V gives CDR1 ENHRY, CDR2 SYGVKD. The CDR3 DNA follows: TGTGCCATCAGTGAGTCGGGACTAGCGGCAAATGAGCAGTTCTTC. Residues: CAISESGLAANEQFF.

The gene calls are TRBV29-1 and TRBJ1-2, with D unresolved. From germline, CDR1 is SQVTM and CDR2 ANQGSEA. The V end was cut by 6 bases, the J end by 2 bases, with 13 bases between. The CDR3 spans 13 residues. The CDR3 nucleotides read TGCAGCGTCCTAGAAAGGGAGAACTATGGCTACACCTTC. Its protein product is CSVLERENYGYTF.

V gene TRBV18 combines with J gene TRBJ2-7; TRBD2 matches 8 bases. The CDR3 is made up of 15 amino acids. CDR1 is KGHSH and CDR2 is LQKENI in the germline V gene. V shed 1 base and J 6 bases; nucleotides not matched to a gene: 8. CDR3 DNA: TGTGCCAGCTCACCACAGGTCGGGAGGGCCATCGAGCAGTACTTC. Translated, it gives CASSPQVGRAIEQYF. Variable domain in full (rest from reference TRBV18 and TRBJ2-7): NAGVMQNPRHLVRRRGQEARLRCSPMKGHSHVYWYRQLPEEGLKFMVYLQKENIIDESGMPKERFSAEFPKEGPSILRIQQVVRGDSAAYFCASSPQVGRAIEQYFGPGTRLTVT.

This chain uses TRBV11-3 with TRBJ2-5, with TRBD2 identical over 12 bases. The germline gives CDR1 SGHNT, CDR2 YENEEA. The CDR3 length is 18 residues. V was pared by 3 bases and J by 5 bases, with 13 bases of the junction left unmatched. The CDR3 DNA follows: TGTGCCAGCAGCTTCCGATTGTCTAGCGGGAGGGCACGGGAGACCCAGTACTTC. Its translation: CASSFRLSSGRARETQYF.

Here the CDR3 DNA reads TGTGCCAGCAGCAAACTAGGGGGCTTGAACACTGAAGCTTTCTTT. Protein sequence: CASSKLGGLNTEAFF. The chain joins TRBV7-2 to TRBJ1-1; 7 nucleotides agree with TRBD1. J lost 0 bases, V lost 5 bases, and 6 bases had no gene match. The CDR3 contains 15 residues. Germline CDR1 SGHTA, CDR2 FQGNSA.

The chain joins TRBV7-6 to TRBJ1-4, with TRBD1 matching over 7 bases. The length of the CDR3 is 12 residues. Germline lookup yields CDR1 SGHVS and CDR2 FNYEAQ. Trimming cost V 7 bases and J 6 bases; bases outside gene matches: 2. The CDR3 sequence is CASTGGDEKLFF. CDR3 coding DNA: TGTGCCAGCACAGGGGGAGATGAAAAACTGTTTTTT.